The 27 T cell receptor beta chains reported below all come from one sample, sequenced in a study of T-cell memory formation after mild COVID-19. MiXCR, run by TCRdb on the 5' RACE reads, gives a single entry per CDR3 protein. The sample carries about 420,000 distinct CDR3 sequences, more than 20% recorded once. Sequenced material: PBMCs or a T cell subset sorted from them (not recorded which). These receptors were collected from an adult woman who had mild COVID-19 (a few samples of this study predate the infection). Cell type and time point are not known.

This clonotype was counted many times. The rearrangement uses TRBV5-1 and TRBJ2-2; 8 bases agree with TRBD1. The CDR3 has 14 residues. CDR1 is SGHRS, CDR2 YFSETQ, per germline. V lost 4 bases to trimming and J lost 1 base; unmatched junction nucleotides: 0. CDR3 coding DNA: TGCGCCAGCAGCGGGACAGGGAACACCGGGGAGCTGTTTTTT. Protein sequence: CASSGTGNTGELFF.

This clonotype occurred a few times. The CDR3 region is CSVERTGSAFF. The CDR3 bases are TGCAGCGTTGAACGGACAGGGTCAGCTTTCTTT. The chain recombines TRBV29-1 with TRBJ1-1; the match to TRBD1 covers 8 bases. V trimming: 2 bases; J trimming: 10 bases; junction bases outside the gene matches: 3. The CDR3 consists of 11 residues. CDR1 is SQVTM and CDR2 is ANQGSEA in the germline V gene.

The chain uses TRBV6-2 or TRBV6-3 and TRBJ2-3; a possible D gene is TRBD2 (5 bases). Germline lookup yields CDR1 MNHEY and CDR2 SVGEGT. This CDR3 region has 14 residues. V gave up 2 bases and J gave up 3 bases, with 9 bases separating them. CDR3 nucleotides: TGTGCCAGCAGTTACGACGGGGTGACAGATACGCAGTATTTT. Its translation is CASSYDGVTDTQYF.

This chain connects TRBV4-2 to TRBJ2-6; 10 bases line up with TRBD2. With V trimmed by 8 bases and J by 0 bases, 1 base remained unmatched. Germline V gene lookup returns CDR1 LGHNA and CDR2 YNFKEQ. This CDR3 comprises 15 residues. The CDR3 coding sequence is TGTGCCAGCCGACTAGCGGGCTCTGGGGCCAACGTCCTGACTTTC. This sequence encodes CASRLAGSGANVLTF.

The CDR3 region is CASSTGTLVNTIYF. The CDR3 DNA reads as TGTGCCAGCAGTACCGGGACACTGGTGAACACCATATATTTT. V is TRBV12-3 or TRBV12-4 and J is TRBJ1-3, with D perhaps matching TRBD1 (6 bases). With 5 bases removed from V and 7 bases from J, the gap between germline ends came to 15 bases. CDR3 length: 14 residues.

This clonotype was observed at least ten times. The rearrangement joins TRBV5-1 to TRBJ2-5; D ambiguous. The CDR3 runs to 13 residues. CDR1 and CDR2 from the germline V gene are SGHRS and YFSETQ. V was cut by 1 base and J by 6 bases, with 10 bases left in between. The CDR3 nucleotides are TGCGCCAGCAGCTTGCTGGAGAGACAGACCCAGTACTTC. This translates into CASSLLERQTQYF.

This clonotype was observed a handful of times. J is TRBJ2-6 and V is TRBV20-1, with D possibly TRBD1 on 6 matching bases. V lost 4 bases to trimming and J lost 0 bases, with 16 bases between them. CDR3 length equals 17 residues. Germline CDR1 and CDR2: DFQATT and SNEGSKA (reference sequence). CDR3 loop: CSATYEDSSSGANVLTF. The CDR3 region has the DNA TGCAGTGCTACCTACGAGGACAGTAGCTCTGGGGCCAACGTCCTGACTTTC.

This clonotype was counted a few times. The chain joins TRBV5-1 to TRBJ2-7, with 11 bases fitting TRBD1. Germline trimming cut 1 base from V and 4 bases from J; bases unmatched to any gene: 16. Germline-derived CDR1 and CDR2 are SGHRS and YFSETQ. CDR3 length: 19 amino acids. The CDR3 bases are TGCGCCAGCAGCTTGACTCCGAGTGCCGGGACAGGGGGTAGATACGAGCAGTACTTC. It encodes CASSLTPSAGTGGRYEQYF.

This clonotype was observed a handful of times. The chain recombines TRBV5-4 with TRBJ2-1; 11 nucleotides agree with TRBD2. Germline V gene lookup returns CDR1 SGHNT and CDR2 YYREEE (reference sequence). This CDR3 spans 15 amino acids. The junction had 5 bases not matched to a gene; V was cut back by 2 bases and J by 7 bases. The CDR3 DNA follows: TGTGCCAGCAGCTTCGGGACTAGCGGCATGAATGAGCAGTTCTTC. It yields the protein CASSFGTSGMNEQFF.

This clonotype was seen a handful of times. V gene TRBV4-3 combines with J gene TRBJ1-3; D is unclear. Trimming cost V 0 bases and J 0 bases, with 6 bases left between them. The CDR3 spans 15 residues. The V gene's germline CDR1 is LGHNA and CDR2 YSLEER. The CDR3 DNA follows: TGCGCCAGCAGCCAAGATCACTTCTCTGGAAACACCATATATTTT. It translates to CASSQDHFSGNTIYF.

The CDR3 coding sequence is TGTGCCTGGAGGGCCCTCTGGGAGACCCAGTACTTC. It encodes CAWRALWETQYF. The chain links TRBV30 to TRBJ2-5, with D unresolved. Germline CDR1 and CDR2: GTSNPN and SVGIG (reference sequence). V lost 3 bases and J 5 bases, leaving 10 bases between the germline ends. This CDR3 has 12 amino acids.

This chain uses TRBV18 with TRBJ2-5; 15 bases are shared with TRBD2. The V segment lost 3 bases and the J segment 2 bases; nucleotides outside the gene matches: 7. The CDR3 spans 18 residues. Per germline, CDR1 KGHSH and CDR2 LQKENI. In nucleotides, the CDR3 is TGTGCCAGCTCACCCGCGGGACTAGCGGGAGGTAGGCAAGAGACCCAGTACTTC. Protein sequence: CASSPAGLAGGRQETQYF.

This clonotype has more than one count but fewer than ten. The V and J genes are TRBV7-9 and TRBJ2-7; D call uncertain. The CDR3 spans 14 residues. In germline, CDR1 is SEHNR, CDR2 FQNEAQ (reference sequence). V was cut by 3 bases and J by 2 bases, with 11 bases left in between. CDR3 DNA sequence: TGTGCCAGCAGCTTTCCAGGAAAAACCTACGAGCAGTACTTC. Its protein is CASSFPGKTYEQYF.

The genes are TRBV7-9 and TRBJ1-5; D call uncertain. Trimming took off 5 bases at V and 5 bases at J, with 10 bases between the two ends. CDR3 length: 13 amino acids. CDR1 and CDR2 (germline): SEHNR, FQNEAQ (reference sequence). The CDR3 nucleotides read TGTGCCAGCAGCCCGGAAGGGTATCAGCCCCAGCATTTT. Residues: CASSPEGYQPQHF.

This clonotype was observed at least ten times. The CDR3 protein is CASKDGGGIQETQYF. In DNA form, the CDR3 reads TGTGCCAGTAAAGATGGAGGAGGGATCCAAGAGACCCAGTACTTC. The V and J genes are TRBV19 and TRBJ2-5; D perhaps matches TRBD2 (6 bases). The V gene lost 7 bases and the J gene lost 1 base, with 16 bases spanning the gap. In germline, CDR1 is LNHDA, CDR2 SQIVND (reference sequence). The CDR3 has 15 residues.

There are a few counts of this clonotype. This sequence joins TRBV3-1 and TRBJ2-7; 7 bases align to TRBD2. The trim removed 1 base at V and 2 bases at J, leaving 5 bases unmatched. The CDR3 consists of 15 residues. Germline V gene lookup returns CDR1 LGHDT and CDR2 YNNKEL (reference sequence). CDR3 nucleotides: TGTGCCAGCAGCCAAGGCAGGGACTACGCCTACGAGCAGTACTTC. Encoded protein: CASSQGRDYAYEQYF.

The chain is built from TRBV12-3 or TRBV12-4 and TRBJ2-7, with 13 bases lining up with TRBD2. Germline trimming cut 7 bases from V and 2 bases from J; bases unmatched to any gene: 5. This CDR3 contains 15 residues. CDR3 coding DNA: TGTGCCAGCACCCGGGGACTAGCGGGGACCTACGAGCAGTACTTC. Translation gives CASTRGLAGTYEQYF.

The chain uses TRBV2 and TRBJ1-5; unclear D gene. V was clipped by 5 bases and J by 7 bases, with 12 bases between them. The CDR3 loop spans 13 amino acids. Germline V gene lookup returns CDR1 SNHLY and CDR2 FYNNEI. The CDR3, as DNA: TGTGCCAGCAGTAGCGGGGTAAGGCAGCCCCAGCATTTT. Translation: CASSSGVRQPQHF.

This clonotype was observed a few times. The J gene is TRBJ1-4, the V gene TRBV7-9; 9 nucleotides line up with TRBD1. Trimming took 1 base from V and 6 from J; bases not matched to a gene: 3. The germline CDR1 and CDR2 sequences are SEHNR and FQNEAQ (reference sequence). CDR3 length equals 15 residues. As DNA, the CDR3 is TGTGCCAGCAGCTTAGACGGGACAGGGTATGAAAAACTGTTTTTT. This sequence encodes CASSLDGTGYEKLFF.

The chain uses TRBV18 and TRBJ1-1, with D perhaps matching TRBD1 (5 bases). The CDR3 length is 12 residues. V was cut by 9 bases and J by 1 base, with 9 bases left in between. Germline V CDR1 and CDR2: KGHSH, LQKENI. DNA for the CDR3: TGTGCCAGTTCCGACAGGAACACTGAAGCTTTCTTT. This codes for CASSDRNTEAFF.

This clonotype was found many times. The rearrangement joins TRBV12-3 or TRBV12-4 to TRBJ2-1; 7 bases agree with TRBD2. V was pared by 1 base and J by 2 bases, with 2 bases of the junction left unmatched. The CDR3 runs 15 residues. The CDR3: CASSLGGGTYNEQFF. CDR3 bases: TGTGCCAGCAGTTTAGGCGGGGGTACCTACAATGAGCAGTTCTTC.

This clonotype was counted between two and nine times. The rearrangement uses TRBV7-2 and TRBJ2-5; 9 nucleotides match TRBD1. Germline loops: CDR1 SGHTA, CDR2 FQGNSA. V dropped 6 bases and J dropped 4; count of bases not matched to a gene: 6. This CDR3 region has 14 residues. CDR3 bases: TGTGCCAGCAGTCCGGGACAGGGTCGAGAGACCCAGTACTTC. It translates to CASSPGQGRETQYF.

The chain is built from TRBV19 and TRBJ2-3; 7 bases align to TRBD2. The V gene end was trimmed by 9 bases and the J gene end by 0 bases; junction bases not matched to a gene: 9. In germline, CDR1 is LNHDA, CDR2 SQIVND (reference sequence). The CDR3 runs 15 residues. For the CDR3, the DNA is TGTGCCAGCGAGAAGGGAGGGACTAGCACAGATACGCAGTATTTT. This gives the protein CASEKGGTSTDTQYF.

The chain uses TRBV5-1 and TRBJ1-6, with D perhaps TRBD1 (6 bases). V dropped 4 bases and J dropped 9 bases, with 17 bases sitting between them. The CDR3 is made up of 15 amino acids. Germline loops: CDR1 SGHRS, CDR2 YFSETQ. In DNA, the CDR3 is TGCGCCAGCAGCGGCGATGGGGGCGCGATTTCACCCCTCCACTTT. This codes for CASSGDGGAISPLHF.

The CDR3 DNA reads as TGCGCCAGCAGCCGTTCAGAGACTAACTATGGCTACACCTTC. Translating gives CASSRSETNYGYTF. The V and J genes are TRBV5-1 and TRBJ1-2; D not resolved. The CDR3 is 14 amino acids. Trimming took 4 bases from V and 0 from J, leaving 10 bases between them. Germline CDR1 and CDR2: SGHRS and YFSETQ.

J is TRBJ2-1 and V is TRBV6-2 or TRBV6-3, with D hard to call. The CDR3 runs 12 residues. Germline CDR1 MNHEY, CDR2 SVGEGT. The germline V and J ends were trimmed by 2 bases and 9 bases, with 8 bases remaining between them. The CDR3 coding sequence is TGTGCCAGCAGTTACCGGCCAGGTGAGCAGTTCTTC. This codes for CASSYRPGEQFF.

V and J are TRBV5-1 and TRBJ1-1; 8 bases align to TRBD1. V lost 0 bases to trimming and J lost 0 bases; unmatched junction nucleotides: 10. The CDR3 length is 18 residues. In germline, CDR1 is SGHRS, CDR2 YFSETQ. The CDR3 region is CASSLGGREDRVNTEAFF. For the CDR3, the DNA is TGCGCCAGCAGCTTGGGGGGCCGGGAGGACAGGGTGAACACTGAAGCTTTCTTT.